The rows below give T cell receptor beta chains drawn from one sample of a study of shared clonotypes between healthy human individuals. Repertoires were generated with immunoSEQ multiplex PCR, while TCRdb's copy carries only in-frame clones and drops some. The profile shows over 850,000 clones, approximately 78% of them singletons. Sequencing input: memory CD4+ T cells from PBMCs. Every receptor here comes from a man aged 18 to 29 in good health. Some clones in this sample may be carry-over from other donors' samples. Both conserved end residues are part of each CDR3. The D gene is left open where the match is weak. Size values are once, few and many counts, or a class for expanded clones, and some rows have none.

CDR3 | DNA | D | J | size | V
CASSLWGANEKLFF | TGTGCCAGCAGCTTATGGGGGGCTAATGAAAAACTGTTTTTT | . | TRBJ1-4 | . | TRBV7-9
CASSLNNAGGQPQHF | TGTGCCAGCAGCCTAAACAACGCGGGGGGTCAGCCCCAGCATTTT | . | TRBJ1-5 | . | TRBV4-2
CASGRTGSYEQYF | TGTGCCAGCGGTCGGACAGGGAGCTACGAGCAGTACTTC | TRBD1 | TRBJ2-7 | . | TRBV27
CAISGWDSTGELFF | TGTGCCATCAGTGGATGGGACAGCACCGGGGAGCTGTTTTTT | TRBD1 | TRBJ2-2 | once | TRBV10-3
CASSQEASQRYNEQFF | TGCGCCAGCAGCCAAGAAGCTAGTCAACGGTACAATGAGCAGTTCTTC | . | TRBJ2-1 | . | TRBV4-3
CASSRGQYTGELFF | TGTGCCAGCAGCCGAGGACAGTACACCGGGGAGCTGTTTTTT | . | TRBJ2-2 | few | TRBV4-2
CASSYSGQDYEQYF | TGTGCCAGCAGTTACTCCGGGCAGGACTACGAGCAGTACTTC | . | TRBJ2-7 | . | TRBV6-6
CASSAITGSGGYTF | TGTGCCAGCAGCGCAATTACAGGGTCGGGCGGCTACACCTTC | . | TRBJ1-2 | few | TRBV9
CASSMGQSKYF | TGTGCCAGTAGTATGGGACAGTCTAAGTACTTC | TRBD1 | TRBJ2-4 | . | TRBV19
CATHQGMFGGYTF | TGTGCCACCCACCAGGGGATGTTTGGCGGCTACACCTTC | . | TRBJ1-2 | . | TRBV19
CASGKGGQLYEQYF | TGTGCCAGCGGGAAAGGAGGACAGCTTTACGAGCAGTACTTC | . | TRBJ2-7 | . | TRBV6-1
CATPALAGGQGNEQFF | TGTGCCACCCCGGCCCTAGCGGGAGGGCAAGGAAATGAGCAGTTCTTC | TRBD2 | TRBJ2-1 | . | TRBV5-8
CASSLAGRARNEQFF | TGTGCCAGCAGCTTAGCGGGTAGGGCTCGCAATGAGCAGTTCTTC | . | TRBJ2-1 | . | TRBV7-2
CASSSPGTVGGYTF | TGTGCCAGCAGTTCCCCCGGGACGGTCGGGGGCTACACCTTC | . | TRBJ1-2 | . | TRBV28
CASSWTSGRGEQYF | TGTGCCAGCAGCTGGACTAGCGGGAGAGGCGAGCAGTACTTC | TRBD2 | TRBJ2-7 | once | TRBV7-3
CASGAEPALALYEQYF | TGTGCCAGCGGGGCCGAGCCGGCACTAGCGCTGTACGAGCAGTACTTC | TRBD2 | TRBJ2-7 | . | TRBV6-6
CASSGGPASTGGAQYF | TGTGCCAGCAGCGGAGGCCCGGCTTCAACGGGTGGGGCCCAGTACTTC | . | TRBJ2-5 | . | TRBV9
CASRVGGPGELFF | TGTGCCAGCAGGGTCGGCGGGCCCGGGGAGCTGTTTTTT | . | TRBJ2-2 | . | TRBV25-1
CASSQFLTGELFF | TGTGCCAGCAGCCAATTTTTGACCGGGGAGCTGTTTTTT | . | TRBJ2-2 | . | TRBV7-8
CASSKEGQPGELFF | TGTGCCAGCAGCAAAGAGGGCCAGCCTGGGGAGCTGTTTTTT | . | TRBJ2-2 | . | TRBV7-3
CASSRTGERGDEQYF | TGTGCCAGCAGCAGAACGGGGGAGAGGGGCGACGAGCAGTACTTC | . | TRBJ2-7 | . | TRBV11-2
CASSLSWAANTGELFF | TGCGCCAGCAGCCTAAGTTGGGCCGCGAACACCGGGGAGCTGTTTTTT | . | TRBJ2-2 | few | TRBV5-1
CASSIQGSGANVLTF | TGTGCCAGCAGTATACAGGGATCTGGGGCCAACGTCCTGACTTTC | . | TRBJ2-6 | few | TRBV28
CASSLSYSSTDTQYF | TGCGCCAGCAGCTTAAGTTACTCTAGCACAGATACGCAGTATTTT | . | TRBJ2-3 | . | TRBV4-1
CASSPLGRDEQYF | TGTGCCAGCTCACCCCTTGGTCGGGACGAGCAGTACTTC | . | TRBJ2-7 | . | TRBV18
CATGDISNTGELFF | TGTGCCACTGGGGACATTTCGAACACCGGGGAGCTGTTTTTT | . | TRBJ2-2 | . | TRBV10-3
CASSGDAGGEQFF | TGCGCCAGCAGCGGCGACGCGGGCGGTGAGCAGTTCTTC | . | TRBJ2-1 | . | TRBV5-1
CASEKTGTSGRHEQFF | TGTGCCAGTGAAAAGACCGGGACTAGCGGGAGGCATGAGCAGTTCTTC | TRBD2 | TRBJ2-1 | few | TRBV19
CASSSGQGAGNQPQHF | TGTGCCAGCAGTTCGGGACAGGGGGCCGGCAATCAGCCCCAGCATTTT | TRBD1 | TRBJ1-5 | . | TRBV27
CASSLTSDHGELFF | TGTGCCAGCAGCCTTACTAGCGATCACGGGGAGCTGTTTTTT | TRBD2 | TRBJ2-2 | . | TRBV7-9
CASSFRRNTEAFF | TGTGCCAGCAGTTTTAGAAGGAACACTGAAGCTTTCTTT | . | TRBJ1-1 | . | TRBV28
CASSPGGGDGYTF | TGTGCCAGCTCACCAGGGGGCGGAGATGGCTACACCTTC | . | TRBJ1-2 | . | TRBV18
CASSLVEGGKAFF | TGTGCCAGCAGCTTGGTAGAGGGTGGGAAAGCTTTCTTT | . | TRBJ1-1 | many | TRBV5-8
CAISDGGASVAFF | TGTGCCATCAGTGATGGGGGGGCCTCTGTGGCTTTCTTT | . | TRBJ1-1 | . | TRBV10-3
CASSFGLVETQYF | TGTGCCAGCAGTTTCGGACTAGTCGAGACCCAGTACTTC | TRBD2 | TRBJ2-5 | . | TRBV5-6
CASSWGLAGKIYEQFF | TGTGCCAGCAGCTGGGGACTAGCGGGCAAGATCTATGAGCAGTTCTTC | TRBD2 | TRBJ2-1 | . | TRBV11-2
CASSLDVGVTDTQYF | TGTGCCAGCAGCTTAGATGTGGGAGTCACAGATACGCAGTATTTT | . | TRBJ2-3 | . | TRBV11-2
CASSAGPNLSHAFF | TGTGCCAGCAGCGCAGGCCCCAATCTCTCCCATGCTTTCTTT | . | TRBJ1-1 | few | TRBV9
CASRLAGLRDEQFF | TGCGCCAGCAGGCTAGCGGGACTAAGGGATGAGCAGTTCTTC | TRBD2 | TRBJ2-1 | once | TRBV10-2
CATSRGLAGTNTGELFF | TGTGCCACCAGCAGGGGACTAGCGGGGACGAACACCGGGGAGCTGTTTTTT | TRBD2 | TRBJ2-2 | . | TRBV15